One and the same sample provided the 2 T cell receptor beta chains below, sequenced in a study of shared clonotypes between healthy human individuals. The method was immunoSEQ multiplex PCR; TCRdb's version includes in-frame clones alone and lacks a portion of them. Of roughly 96,000 clones in the sample, around 43% were seen once. Sequenced material: PBMCs. Source of these receptors: a woman aged 40 to 50 in good health. Some clones in this sample may be carry-over from other donors' samples.

With respect to this clone: At one end, the junction sequence differs from germline, possibly due to a read error. This sequence joins TRBV27 and TRBJ2-1; TRBD2 matches at 7 bases. The CDR3 has 11 amino acids. The germline gives CDR1 MNHEY, CDR2 SMNVEV (reference sequence). This CDR3 reads CASSLGGTKVF. CDR3 nucleotides: TGTGCCAGCAGTTTAGGGGGGACTAAGGTCTTC.

This clone turned up a few times. V gene TRBV6-5 combines with J gene TRBJ1-2; D possibly corresponds to TRBD1 (5 bases). This CDR3 spans 15 amino acids. V was cut by 4 bases and J by 2 bases, with 14 bases left in between. CDR1 is MNHEY, CDR2 SVGAGI, per germline. CDR3 nucleotides: TGTGCCAGCAGTTCGCGAAGGACAATAAACTATGGCTACACCTTC. Translation gives CASSSRRTINYGYTF.